The 16 T cell receptor beta chains given below trace back to one sample, sequenced in a study of shared clonotypes between healthy human individuals. Sequencing was performed with immunoSEQ multiplex PCR; in TCRdb, only in-frame clones are kept and a portion is missing. The sample lists roughly 850,000 clones, roughly 96% occurring once. Naive CD8 cells lacked CD45RO and underwent positive selection for CCR7, leaving out terminally differentiated effector memory CD45RA+ cells. Sequences were obtained from naive CD8+ T cells sorted from blood. The receptors shown here come from a young man in good health.

The chain joins TRBV4-1 to TRBJ2-4; 16 bases line up with TRBD2. Germline CDR1 and CDR2: MGHRA and YSYEKL. CDR3 length: 18 residues. V lost 4 bases to trimming and J lost 1 base; unmatched junction nucleotides: 4. The CDR3 sequence is CASSPGLAGGPAKNIQYF. The CDR3 bases are TGCGCCAGCAGCCCGGGACTAGCGGGAGGGCCGGCCAAAAACATTCAGTACTTC.

Details on this clone: Its ends do not fully match the called genes, so a read error is possible. J is TRBJ1-1 and V is TRBV20-1; D is ambiguous. Looked up from germline, CDR1 is DFQATT and CDR2 is SNEGSKA (reference sequence). The CDR3 length is 11 residues. The CDR3 DNA reads as TGCAATGCTAGAGATACGGATGAAGCTTTCTTT. It specifies CNARDTDEAFF.

DNA for the CDR3: TGTGCCAGCACCCCGCGGAGCTCCTACAATGAGCAGTTCTTC. Translation gives CASTPRSSYNEQFF. The chain joins TRBV6-5 to TRBJ2-1; no clear D gene. V was cut by 7 bases and J by 0 bases, with 10 bases left in between. This CDR3 has 14 residues. CDR1 and CDR2 from the germline V gene are MNHEY and SVGAGI.

The J gene is TRBJ1-3, the V gene TRBV29-1, with 7 bases fitting TRBD1. CDR1 and CDR2 (germline): SQVTM, ANQGSEA. Unmatched junction bases numbered 4, after V lost 5 bases and J lost 0 bases. The CDR3 has 14 residues. The CDR3 bases are TGCAGCGTTTGGACAGGCCGCTCTGGAAACACCATATATTTT. Its translation: CSVWTGRSGNTIYF.

V gene TRBV7-9 combines with J gene TRBJ1-2; D is perhaps TRBD1 (5 bases). The CDR3 extends over 13 amino acids. Germline V CDR1 and CDR2: SEHNR, FQNEAQ (reference sequence). V was cut by 5 bases and J by 10 bases, with 17 bases left in between. The CDR3 DNA reads TGTGCCAGCAGCCAATCGGGGGATCACGACTACACCTTC. Translated: CASSQSGDHDYTF. Supplemented by reference TRBV7-9 and TRBJ1-2, the full variable domain reads DTGVSQNPRHKITKRGQNVTFRCDPISEHNRLYWYRQTLGQGPEFLTYFQNEAQLEKSRLLSDRFSAERPKGSFSTLEIQRTEQGDSAMYLCASSQSGDHDYTFGSGTRLTVV.

The chain combines TRBV7-9 with TRBJ2-7; D not resolved. The CDR3 consists of 13 residues. CDR1 is SEHNR, CDR2 FQNEAQ, per germline (reference sequence). V dropped 7 bases and J dropped 3 bases, with 13 bases sitting between them. CDR3 protein: CASTTELLYEQYF. CDR3 nucleotides: TGTGCCAGCACCACCGAACTACTCTACGAGCAGTACTTC.

The gene calls are TRBV7-8 and TRBJ1-1; 7 positions match TRBD1. The CDR3 runs to 15 residues. The J segment lost 4 bases and the V segment lost 4 bases, leaving 9 bases of the junction unmatched. CDR1 is SGHVS, CDR2 FQNEAQ, per germline. The chain's CDR3 is CASSSPGGGFTEAFF. DNA of the CDR3: TGTGCCAGCAGCTCCCCCGGAGGGGGCTTCACTGAAGCTTTCTTT.

The chain employs TRBV27 and TRBJ1-5, with unresolved D. With 4 bases removed from V and 0 bases from J, the gap between germline ends came to 7 bases. Germline CDR1 reads MNHEY; CDR2 reads SMNVEV (reference sequence). The CDR3 covers 14 residues. This chain's CDR3 is CASSSLNSNQPQHF. The DNA for the CDR3 is TGTGCCAGCAGTTCCCTAAATAGCAATCAGCCCCAGCATTTT.

This rearrangement joins TRBV27 to TRBJ2-5, with 10 nucleotides matching TRBD2. The CDR3 consists of 15 residues. CDR1 is MNHEY and CDR2 is SMNVEV in the germline V gene (reference sequence). V trimming: 5 bases; J trimming: 5 bases; junction bases outside the gene matches: 8. The CDR3 here is CASSPLAGDWETQYF. The CDR3 nucleotides read TGTGCCAGCAGTCCGCTAGCGGGAGATTGGGAGACCCAGTACTTC.

The rearrangement joins TRBV7-9 to TRBJ2-3; 14 bases match TRBD2. Germline assignment: CDR1 SEHNR and CDR2 FQNEAQ (reference sequence). Trimming cost V 5 bases and J 5 bases; bases outside gene matches: 3. This CDR3 has 15 amino acids. This CDR3 is CASSPGTSGRDTQYF. The CDR3 DNA sequence: TGTGCCAGCAGCCCGGGGACTAGCGGGAGAGATACGCAGTATTTT.

The chain recombines TRBV29-1 with TRBJ2-1; D tentatively fits TRBD1 or TRBD2 (6 bases each). The V end lost 6 bases, the J end lost 4 bases, and 16 bases lay between the germline ends. This CDR3 is 14 amino acids long. Germline CDR1 and CDR2: SQVTM and ANQGSEA. The CDR3 DNA sequence: TGCAGCGTCCCCAAGGGGGGTTCTTACAATGAGCAGTTCTTC. Residues: CSVPKGGSYNEQFF.

The V and J genes are TRBV18 and TRBJ2-1, with D unclear. Trimming took 5 bases from V and 2 from J, leaving 13 bases between them. Germline CDR1 reads KGHSH; CDR2 reads LQKENI. This CDR3 has 15 residues. The CDR3 is CASSSLPETYNEQFF. The CDR3 region has the DNA TGTGCCAGCTCATCTCTACCGGAGACCTACAATGAGCAGTTCTTC.

The rearrangement joins TRBV4-1 to TRBJ2-7; D remains ambiguous. The germline V gene encodes CDR1 MGHRA and CDR2 YSYEKL. The CDR3 spans 16 residues. Trimming removed 1 base from V and 2 bases from J, with 15 bases in between. The CDR3 nucleotides read TGCGCCAGCAGCCAAGTATCTGGGGTAGAAGCCTACGAGCAGTACTTC. It specifies CASSQVSGVEAYEQYF.

The chain employs TRBV27 and TRBJ2-5; D is unclear. V gave up 3 bases and J gave up 2 bases, with 13 bases separating them. The V gene's germline CDR1 is MNHEY and CDR2 SMNVEV (reference sequence). CDR3 length: 15 amino acids. This chain's CDR3 is CASSLEGFRQETQYF. CDR3 DNA: TGTGCCAGCAGTTTGGAAGGTTTTCGGCAAGAGACCCAGTACTTC.

The gene calls are TRBV2 and TRBJ1-1; D not resolved. V lost 0 bases to trimming and J lost 5 bases, with 13 bases between them. The CDR3 totals 15 residues. Germline CDR1 is SNHLY and CDR2 is FYNNEI. Here the CDR3 reads CASSEARWIETEAFF. In DNA form, the CDR3 reads TGTGCCAGCAGTGAAGCGCGGTGGATCGAGACTGAAGCTTTCTTT.

The J gene is TRBJ2-3, the V gene TRBV5-1, with D uncertain. Germline-derived CDR1 and CDR2 are SGHRS and YFSETQ. Trimming left V 0 bases short and J 0 bases short, with 8 bases between. The length of the CDR3 is 15 residues. CDR3 loop: CASSLAEYSTDTQYF. CDR3 DNA sequence: TGCGCCAGCAGCTTGGCCGAATACAGCACAGATACGCAGTATTTT.